This TCR beta chain was documented in a study of CD8+CD57+ T cells in acquired aplastic anemia. Study-level information: Isolated CD4+ and CD8+ cells, once sorted, yielded DNA averaging roughly 3 ug. Study-level points and caveats: Researchers reported that CD8+ Simpson's diversity was not significantly different in patients versus controls.

Losses at the gene ends were 8 bases for V and 9 bases for J; bases not matched to a gene: 13. The CDR3 is 14 residues long. Germline-derived CDR1 and CDR2 are SNHLY and FYNNEI. Profiling that covered TCR beta VDJ and CDR3 relied on genomic DNA as its template. MiXCR, applied by TCRdb to the reads, yields one record per CDR3 protein. This sample carries about half a million distinct CDR3 sequences, around a third of them seen once, and the ten largest clones take approximately 0.82%. For this clonotype: Its cognate antigen is unknown.

An expansion of CD8+CD57+ cells by flow cytometry had been shown in patients chosen for sequencing. The rearrangement uses TRBV2 and TRBJ2-7, with 10 bases identical to TRBD1. Specimen: sorted CD4+, CD8+, or CD8+CD57+ T cells (not recorded which) from PBMCs. The sequence was collected from a human donor with aplastic anemia. CDR3 bases: TGTGCCAGCCATCCCGGGACAGGGGTCGTCGCGCAGTACTTC. Residues: CASHPGTGVVAQYF.